Following are 8 T cell receptor beta chains from one sample sequenced in a study of metastatic and nonmetastatic thyroid tumors. TCRdb re-clonotyped the PCR reads through MiXCR. The repertoire holds roughly 40,000 clones, with about 12% as singletons. There were no patients who had received any treatment before thyroid surgery. The sequenced sample was blood. The receptors were gathered from a male donor with papillary thyroid cancer or a benign thyroid nodule (not recorded which). Some clones in this sample may be carry-over from other donors' samples.

Only a few counts were recorded for this clone. The chain is built from TRBV12-3 or TRBV12-4 and TRBJ2-1; D unresolved. The V end was cut by 7 bases, the J end by 10 bases, with 11 bases between. This CDR3 spans 11 amino acids. This chain's CDR3 is CASTTHGEQFF. In DNA, the CDR3 is TGTGCCAGCACCACTCACGGGGAGCAGTTCTTC.

This clone was recorded a few times. One end of the junction varies from germline; a read error may be responsible. Within the sample, other DNA sequences also encode this same CDR3. V and J are TRBV3-1 and TRBJ1-2; maybe TRBD1 (5 bases). The germline V gene has CDR1 LGHDT and CDR2 YNNKEL (reference sequence). This CDR3 comprises 15 residues. CDR3 amino acids: CASSPNRGTRPGYTF. DNA for the CDR3: TGTGCCAGCAGCCCAAACCGGGGGACCCGCCCTGGCTACACTTTC.

This clone was picked up many times. This rearrangement joins TRBV5-5 to TRBJ2-6; D is uncertain. Germline CDR1 reads SGHKS; CDR2 reads YYEKEE (reference sequence). The V end was cut by 0 bases, the J end by 0 bases, with 7 bases between. The CDR3 is made up of 16 amino acids. This CDR3 reads CASSLGTYSGANVLTF. In DNA, the CDR3 is TGTGCCAGCAGCTTGGGAACTTACTCTGGGGCCAACGTCCTGACTTTC.

This clone was observed at least ten times. The rearrangement joins TRBV7-2 to TRBJ2-3; 10 positions agree with TRBD2. This CDR3 comprises 15 residues. V gave up 4 bases and J gave up 3 bases; unmatched junction bases: 4. The germline gives CDR1 SGHTA, CDR2 FQGNSA. This chain's CDR3 is CASSSSGSRTDTQYF. The CDR3 nucleotides read TGTGCCAGCAGCTCTAGCGGGAGTAGGACAGATACGCAGTATTTT.

This clone has just a few counts. The rearrangement joins TRBV19 to TRBJ2-2; D possibly corresponds to TRBD2 (5 bases). The CDR3 runs 14 residues. The V end lost 7 bases, the J end lost 4 bases, and 13 bases lay between the germline ends. From germline, CDR1 is LNHDA and CDR2 SQIVND (reference sequence). The CDR3 nucleotides read TGTGCCAGTAAGCGGCAGAGGACCACCGGGGAGCTGTTTTTT. Encoded protein: CASKRQRTTGELFF.

Details on this clone: Since a much larger clone is just one base distant, this may be a read error. The chain couples TRBV4-2 to TRBJ1-2; TRBD1 matches 8 bases. The CDR3 consists of 15 residues. Germline-derived CDR1 and CDR2 are LGHNA and YNFKEQ. The CDR3 DNA sequence: TGTGTCAGCAGCGCTCAACAGGGGGGATTCTATGGCTACACCTTC. Translated: CVSSAQQGGFYGYTF.

Only a few counts were recorded for this clone. One end of the junction fails to match germline, which may point to a read error. The J gene is TRBJ2-1, the V gene TRBV6-2 or TRBV6-3, with 8 nucleotides matching TRBD1. This CDR3 has 15 residues. Germline CDR1 reads MNHEY; CDR2 reads SVGEGT. The CDR3 sequence is CAGSYEGQAYNEQFF. The DNA of the CDR3 is TGTGCCGGCAGTTACGAGGGACAGGCCTACAATGAGCAGTTCTTC.

This clone is classed as medium-sized (0.01 to 0.1%). CDR3 sequence reads: CASRIPSYEQYF. The DNA of the CDR3 is TGTGCCAGCAGAATTCCCTCCTACGAGCAGTACTTC. The rearrangement joins TRBV6-1 to TRBJ2-7, with D hard to call. The CDR3 loop spans 12 amino acids. V lost 6 bases and J 0 bases, leaving 6 bases between the germline ends. Germline values: CDR1 MNHNS, CDR2 SASEGT.